Presented here are 30 T cell receptor beta chains from one specimen sequenced in a study of shared clonotypes between healthy human individuals. Naive CD8 cells, CD45RO-negative and positively selected for CCR7, excluded terminally differentiated effector memory CD45RA+ cells. Sequencing used immunoSEQ multiplex PCR; TCRdb keeps in-frame clones, though not all of them. The profile shows 550,000 to 750,000 clones, around 92% of them singletons. The sample was naive CD8+ T cells sorted from blood. These receptors were taken from a man aged 25 to 40 in good health.

The J gene is TRBJ2-3, the V gene TRBV11-2; TRBD2 might be the D (6 bases). The CDR3 covers 13 residues. In germline, CDR1 is SGHAT, CDR2 FQNNGV. Trimming cost V 2 bases and J 6 bases, with 9 bases left between them. The DNA of the CDR3 is TGTGCCAGCAGCTTATACGGAGGGGATACGCAGTATTTT. The encoded protein is CASSLYGGDTQYF.

This clone showed up just once. The rearrangement links TRBV29-1 to TRBJ2-7; 7 bases fit TRBD2. This CDR3 spans 16 amino acids. With V trimmed by 0 bases and J by 5 bases, 13 bases remained unmatched. Germline V gives CDR1 SQVTM, CDR2 ANQGSEA. The CDR3 bases are TGCAGCGTTGAAGATCGCGGGACTACCTCTCGGGACGAGCAGTACTTC. Its translation is CSVEDRGTTSRDEQYF.

V is TRBV4-1 and J is TRBJ2-7; 8 bases fit TRBD2. V lost 4 bases, J lost 4 bases, and 6 bases stayed unmatched. Germline-derived CDR1 and CDR2 are MGHRA and YSYEKL. This CDR3 region has 14 residues. The CDR3 reads CASSLRTSRYEQYF. The CDR3 region has the DNA TGCGCCAGCAGCCTTCGGACTAGCAGGTACGAGCAGTACTTC.

This clone has only one observation. This chain connects TRBV27 to TRBJ2-3; the match to TRBD2 covers 9 bases. The CDR3 spans 15 residues. Trimming took 2 bases from V and 6 from J; bases not matched to a gene: 6. The V gene's germline CDR1 is MNHEY and CDR2 SMNVEV (reference sequence). CDR3 bases: TGTGCCAGCAGTTTAGGGGTTAGCGGGAGCGATACGCAGTATTTT. Translation: CASSLGVSGSDTQYF.

The chain uses TRBV14 and TRBJ2-7, with D possibly matching TRBD1 (5 bases). This CDR3 has 14 amino acids. V lost 4 bases to trimming and J lost 4 bases, with 14 bases between them. Per the germline V gene, CDR1 is SGHDN and CDR2 is FVKESK. CDR3 nucleotide sequence: TGTGCCAGCAGCCCCCTCTCACAGGATTACGAGCAGTACTTC. Its protein product is CASSPLSQDYEQYF.

This clone appeared once. V and J are TRBV9 and TRBJ2-3; 8 positions match TRBD1. With 0 bases clipped from V and 6 bases from J, the junction kept 12 bases outside the gene matches. The CDR3 is made up of 17 amino acids. CDR1 is SGDLS, CDR2 YYNGEE, per germline. CDR3 DNA: TGTGCCAGCAGCGTAGATGAGGAGACAGGGGACTTGGATACGCAGTATTTT. Its translation is CASSVDEETGDLDTQYF.

The chain links TRBV27 to TRBJ2-5; D unclear. The length of the CDR3 is 15 residues. CDR1 and CDR2 from the germline V gene are MNHEY and SMNVEV (reference sequence). Trimming took off 6 bases at V and 1 base at J, with 15 bases between the two ends. This chain's CDR3 is CASSPSRSTQETQYF. For the CDR3, the DNA is TGTGCCAGCAGCCCGAGTAGGTCCACCCAAGAGACCCAGTACTTC.

V and J are TRBV2 and TRBJ2-1; the D is unclear. Trimming left V 7 bases short and J 8 bases short, with 18 bases between. The CDR3 has 14 amino acids. Germline lookup yields CDR1 SNHLY and CDR2 FYNNEI. CDR3: CASKLVSHIDEQFF. In DNA, the CDR3 is TGTGCCAGCAAGCTAGTTTCCCACATCGATGAGCAGTTCTTC.

The rearrangement uses TRBV14 and TRBJ2-1; 7 nucleotides line up with TRBD1. V shed 4 bases and J 6 bases; nucleotides not matched to a gene: 6. The CDR3 spans 14 residues. Germline assignment: CDR1 SGHDN and CDR2 FVKESK. The CDR3 protein is CASSLWDSGNEQFF. CDR3 sequence (DNA): TGTGCCAGCAGCCTGTGGGACAGCGGCAATGAGCAGTTCTTC. Using reference TRBV14 and TRBJ2-1 for the parts outside the CDR3, the full variable domain is EAGVTQFPSHSVIEKGQTVTLRCDPISGHDNLYWYRRVMGKEIKFLLHFVKESKQDESGMPNNRFLAERTGGTYSTLKVQPAELEDSGVYFCASSLWDSGNEQFFGPGTRLTVL.

This chain connects TRBV21-1 to TRBJ2-7; the table's D gene call, TRBD1, was not cross checked with the DNA. TRBV21-1 constitutes a pseudogene. The CDR3 loop spans 14 amino acids. The CDR3 here is CASSGGTGIYEQYF. CDR3 DNA sequence: TGTGCCAGCAGCGGAGGGACAGGCATCTACGAGCAGTACTTC.

V is TRBV7-2 and J is TRBJ2-5; a possible D gene is TRBD2 (5 bases). V gave up 1 base and J gave up 1 base, with 10 bases separating them. The CDR3 consists of 15 residues. The V gene's germline CDR1 is SGHTA and CDR2 FQGNSA. In DNA, the CDR3 is TGTGCCAGCAGCTTAGGGGCGGGCTTCCAAGAGACCCAGTACTTC. Protein product: CASSLGAGFQETQYF.

A remark on this clone: An end of the junction differs from the germline gene, which may be a read error. The chain employs TRBV23-1 and TRBJ2-3; maybe TRBD2 (5 bases). TRBV23-1 is placed among ORFs of uncertain function. The CDR3 consists of 15 residues. The CDR3 region is CARSQSPGGTDTQYF. DNA of the CDR3: TGCGCCAGAAGTCAATCTCCCGGCGGGACAGATACGCAGTATTTT.

The rearrangement uses TRBV28 and TRBJ2-5, with D perhaps TRBD1 or TRBD2 (5 bases each). The CDR3 contains 16 residues. The V gene's germline CDR1 is MDHEN and CDR2 SYDVKM. Trimming removed 5 bases at V and 2 bases at J, with 18 bases between. This CDR3 reads CASSLSLGTVQETQYF. The DNA of the CDR3 is TGTGCCAGCAGTCTCAGTCTCGGGACGGTACAAGAGACCCAGTACTTC.

The chain employs TRBV29-1 and TRBJ2-5; tentatively, D is TRBD2 (5 bases). Germline V gene lookup returns CDR1 SQVTM and CDR2 ANQGSEA. There are 14 residues in the CDR3. Between the trimmed V and J ends, which lost 4 bases and 3 bases, there was a span of 15 bases. CDR3 bases: TGCAGCGTTGCACCAGCGGATGAAGAAGAGACCCAGTACTTC. Encoded protein: CSVAPADEEETQYF.

The chain carries TRBV27 and TRBJ2-5; D may correspond to TRBD1 or TRBD2 (5 bases each). Trimming cost V 1 base and J 2 bases, with 26 bases left between them. The CDR3 length is 20 residues. In germline, CDR1 is MNHEY, CDR2 SMNVEV (reference sequence). CDR3 protein: CASSLLRPGEGYAGQETQYF. The CDR3 coding sequence is TGTGCCAGCAGTTTATTACGGCCAGGCGAGGGGTACGCAGGACAAGAGACCCAGTACTTC.

This chain links TRBV19 with TRBJ2-3; D call uncertain. The V and J ends lost 3 bases and 0 bases respectively, with 10 bases between them. The CDR3 contains 15 residues. Germline CDR1 LNHDA, CDR2 SQIVND (reference sequence). The CDR3 DNA reads TGTGCCAGTAGTATGGAGTGGTTTAGCACAGATACGCAGTATTTT. Protein: CASSMEWFSTDTQYF.

The genes are TRBV18 and TRBJ1-3; D call uncertain. Trimming stripped 3 bases from V and 0 bases from J, with 15 bases between. CDR1 KGHSH and CDR2 LQKENI come from the germline V gene. There are 17 residues in the CDR3. This chain's CDR3 is CASSPPGWQRSGNTIYF. The CDR3 DNA sequence: TGTGCCAGCTCACCGCCGGGATGGCAGCGCTCTGGAAACACCATATATTTT.

This rearrangement joins TRBV7-3 to TRBJ2-1; D is unresolved. The CDR3 is made up of 13 amino acids. Germline lookup yields CDR1 SGHTA and CDR2 FQGTGA. V was shortened by 4 bases and J by 6 bases, with 10 bases between the two germline ends. The DNA for the CDR3 is TGTGCCAGCAGCTCGAACCCGCCCAATGAGCAGTTCTTC. Its protein is CASSSNPPNEQFF. The full variable domain, completed using reference TRBV7-3 and TRBJ2-1, is GAGVSQTPSNKVTEKGKYVELRCDPISGHTALYWYRQSLGQGPEFLIYFQGTGAADDSGLPNDRFFAVRPEGSVSTLKIQRTERGDSAVYLCASSSNPPNEQFFGPGTRLTVL.

The J gene is TRBJ2-3, the V gene TRBV7-2; D ambiguous. The CDR3 length is 14 residues. From germline, CDR1 is SGHTA and CDR2 FQGNSA. With 0 bases removed from V and 4 bases from J, the gap between germline ends came to 8 bases. CDR3 bases: TGTGCCAGCAGCTTAGCGGCCCTCTCAGATACGCAGTATTTT. It translates to CASSLAALSDTQYF.

The CDR3 reads CASSPAVLQTITDTQYF. The CDR3 nucleotides are TGCGCCAGCAGCCCGGCAGTCCTTCAAACTATCACAGATACGCAGTATTTT. The chain recombines TRBV5-1 with TRBJ2-3; D remains unclear. The CDR3 is 17 amino acids. Per the germline V gene, CDR1 is SGHRS and CDR2 is YFSETQ. Between the trimmed V and J ends, which lost 4 bases and 2 bases, there was a span of 20 bases.

This chain links TRBV28 with TRBJ2-5; D is unclear. Per germline, CDR1 MDHEN and CDR2 SYDVKM. The V gene lost 6 bases and the J gene lost 2 bases, with 13 bases spanning the gap. The CDR3 loop spans 14 amino acids. Here the CDR3 reads CASRPPREQETQYF. The DNA for the CDR3 is TGTGCCAGCAGACCCCCCAGAGAACAAGAGACCCAGTACTTC.

The rearrangement links TRBV13 to TRBJ2-6, with D hard to call. Germline V lookup: CDR1 PRHDT, CDR2 FYEKMQ (reference sequence). The CDR3 covers 15 residues. The V end was cut by 4 bases, the J end by 0 bases, with 7 bases between. The CDR3 DNA reads TGTGCCAGCAGCTCCCTCAGCTCTGGGGCCAACGTCCTGACTTTC. Translation gives CASSSLSSGANVLTF.

This clone was detected only once. This chain uses TRBV27 with TRBJ2-5; a weak D match, TRBD1 (6 bases). Trimming cost V 1 base and J 4 bases, with 10 bases left between them. There are 14 residues in the CDR3. CDR1 is MNHEY, CDR2 SMNVEV, per germline (reference sequence). DNA of the CDR3: TGTGCCAGCAGTTTATGGGCCAGGGGAGAGACCCAGTACTTC. This encodes CASSLWARGETQYF.

V and J are TRBV7-2 and TRBJ2-5; 10 bases agree with TRBD2. Germline values: CDR1 SGHTA, CDR2 FQGNSA. J lost 2 bases, V lost 1 base, and 4 bases had no gene match. The CDR3 runs 16 residues. CDR3 residues: CASSLELAGIQETQYF. The CDR3 DNA follows: TGTGCCAGCAGCTTAGAACTAGCGGGAATACAAGAGACCCAGTACTTC.

V usage is TRBV10-1 and J usage is TRBJ1-1; possibly TRBD1 for D (5 bases). Germline loops: CDR1 WNHNN, CDR2 SYGVQD (reference sequence). The length of the CDR3 is 14 residues. V shed 7 bases and J shed 1 base, with 13 bases lying between them. The chain's CDR3 is CASTGGGENTEAFF. The CDR3 DNA reads TGCGCCAGCACCGGAGGAGGGGAGAACACTGAAGCTTTCTTT.

Turning to this clone: The same CDR3 arises from other DNA sequences in this sample as well. This rearrangement joins TRBV7-9 to TRBJ2-5, with D unresolved. Trimming removed 0 bases at V and 1 base at J, with 6 bases between. Germline V lookup: CDR1 SEHNR, CDR2 FQNEAQ (reference sequence). CDR3 length: 14 residues. This CDR3 is CASSLATSQETQYF. DNA of the CDR3: TGTGCCAGCAGCTTAGCAACGTCCCAAGAGACCCAGTACTTC.

The chain employs TRBV29-1 and TRBJ1-1; 9 bases map to TRBD1. The CDR3 sequence is 17 residues long. Germline V gene data show CDR1 as SQVTM and CDR2 as ANQGSEA. The J segment lost 1 base and the V segment lost 2 bases, leaving 11 bases of the junction unmatched. The DNA for the CDR3 is TGCAGCGTTGAAAAACCGGGACAGGGCTGGGCGAACACTGAAGCTTTCTTT. Its protein product is CSVEKPGQGWANTEAFF.

This clone was found a few times. The same CDR3 can be traced to other DNA sequences in this sample. This rearrangement joins TRBV28 to TRBJ2-7; D is uncertain. The CDR3 loop spans 11 amino acids. Deletions cut 5 bases from V and 3 bases from J, with 5 bases between. Germline V lookup: CDR1 MDHEN, CDR2 SYDVKM. Here the CDR3 reads CASSLNYEQYF. The CDR3 region has the DNA TGTGCCAGCAGTCTCAACTACGAGCAGTACTTC.

This rearrangement joins TRBV7-9 to TRBJ2-5, with D possibly being TRBD2 (6 bases). Trimming removed 4 bases at V and 0 bases at J, with 21 bases between. The CDR3 extends over 18 amino acids. Germline lookup yields CDR1 SEHNR and CDR2 FQNEAQ (reference sequence). CDR3 sequence: CASSSFGHVTGDQETQYF. The CDR3 bases are TGTGCCAGCAGCTCTTTCGGACATGTTACGGGGGACCAAGAGACCCAGTACTTC.

The chain has TRBV12-2 and TRBJ1-3. TRBV12-2 is described as a pseudogene. CDR3 length equals 16 residues. The CDR3 DNA reads as TGTGCAAGTCGCCGCGGGGAGGCTTTCTCTGGAAACACCATATATTTT. Encoded protein: CASRRGEAFSGNTIYF.